These T cell receptor beta chains were read from a single sample in a study of CD8 T cells in ankylosing spondylitis. MiXCR, run by TCRdb on the 5' RACE reads, gives a single entry per CDR3 protein. Here the sample spans 450,000 to 550,000 distinct CDR3 sequences, roughly 5% being singletons. Material: blood, either unsorted or a sorted T cell fraction (not recorded which). The receptors derive from a male donor with ankylosing spondylitis. The CDR3 runs from the conserved cysteine through the conserved F or W. The order of the fields is CDR3 protein, CDR3 DNA, V gene, D gene, clone size, CDR3 length, J gene. The D gene is left open where the match is weak. Clone size is stated in some rows and not others, as once, few, many or a class when expanded.

CDR3 protein: CASSPFRAHNEQFF
CDR3 DNA: TGTGCCAGCAGCCCCTTTCGGGCCCACAATGAGCAGTTCTTC
V gene: TRBV9
D gene: .
clone size: many
CDR3 length: 14
J gene: TRBJ2-1

CDR3 protein: CASSLDRVEVLGYNEQFF
CDR3 DNA: TGTGCCAGCAGCTTAGATCGGGTAGAAGTCCTGGGGTACAATGAGCAGTTCTTC
V gene: TRBV11-2
D gene: .
clone size: many
CDR3 length: 18
J gene: TRBJ2-1

CDR3 protein: CASSVQESGGYEQYF
CDR3 DNA: TGCGCCAGCAGCGTGCAGGAGTCTGGGGGCTACGAGCAGTACTTC
V gene: TRBV5-1
D gene: .
clone size: many
CDR3 length: 15
J gene: TRBJ2-7

CDR3 protein: CASSPTGGDTQYF
CDR3 DNA: TGTGCCAGCTCTCCCACAGGGGGAGATACGCAGTATTTT
V gene: TRBV18
D gene: TRBD1
clone size: many
CDR3 length: 13
J gene: TRBJ2-3

CDR3 protein: CASSLVGTITGELFF
CDR3 DNA: TGTGCCAGCAGCTTAGTTGGGACGATCACCGGGGAGCTGTTTTTT
V gene: TRBV11-2
D gene: .
clone size: many
CDR3 length: 15
J gene: TRBJ2-2

CDR3 protein: CASSVGGYEQYF
CDR3 DNA: TGTGCCAGCAGCGTGGGCGGCTACGAGCAGTACTTC
V gene: TRBV11-2
D gene: .
clone size: many
CDR3 length: 12
J gene: TRBJ2-7

CDR3 protein: CASSPRGAYYEQYF
CDR3 DNA: TGCGCCAGCAGCCCTCGTGGGGCCTACTACGAGCAGTACTTC
V gene: TRBV4-1
D gene: .
clone size: few
CDR3 length: 14
J gene: TRBJ2-7

CDR3 protein: CASSDRSGAGGRSDTQYF
CDR3 DNA: TGTGCCAGCAGCGACCGGAGTGGAGCGGGGGGGCGTTCAGATACGCAGTATTTT
V gene: TRBV11-2
D gene: TRBD2
clone size: few
CDR3 length: 18
J gene: TRBJ2-3

CDR3 protein: CASSRMNPDTQYF
CDR3 DNA: TGCGCCAGCAGCCGAATGAATCCAGATACGCAGTATTTT
V gene: TRBV4-1
D gene: .
clone size: many
CDR3 length: 13
J gene: TRBJ2-3

CDR3 protein: CASSTGTSGTNEQYF
CDR3 DNA: TGTGCCAGCAGCACAGGGACTAGCGGGACCAACGAGCAGTACTTC
V gene: TRBV7-2
D gene: TRBD2
clone size: many
CDR3 length: 15
J gene: TRBJ2-7

CDR3 protein: CSVVEGNTIYF
CDR3 DNA: TGCAGCGTTGTCGAGGGAAACACCATATATTTT
V gene: TRBV29-1
D gene: .
clone size: many
CDR3 length: 11
J gene: TRBJ1-3

CDR3 protein: CASSYPKGGNYGYTF
CDR3 DNA: TGTGCCAGCAGCTACCCCAAAGGGGGAAACTATGGCTACACCTTC
V gene: TRBV7-9
D gene: .
clone size: many
CDR3 length: 15
J gene: TRBJ1-2

CDR3 protein: CASTRGDRGTEAFF
CDR3 DNA: TGCGCCAGCACCCGGGGGGACAGGGGAACTGAAGCTTTCTTT
V gene: TRBV5-1
D gene: TRBD1
clone size: many
CDR3 length: 14
J gene: TRBJ1-1

CDR3 protein: CASSLSDGNTEAFF
CDR3 DNA: TGTGCCAGCAGCTTAAGCGACGGGAACACTGAAGCTTTCTTT
V gene: TRBV7-8
D gene: .
clone size: many
CDR3 length: 14
J gene: TRBJ1-1

CDR3 protein: CASSLVNLGQGKTEAFF
CDR3 DNA: TGTGCCAGCAGCTTAGTAAATCTAGGACAGGGGAAAACCGAAGCTTTCTTT
V gene: TRBV7-9
D gene: TRBD1
clone size: many
CDR3 length: 17
J gene: TRBJ1-1

CDR3 protein: CASSPTGARRVYEQYF
CDR3 DNA: TGTGCCAGCAGCCCGACAGGGGCCCGGAGGGTCTACGAGCAGTACTTC
V gene: TRBV5-5
D gene: TRBD1
clone size: .
CDR3 length: 16
J gene: TRBJ2-7

CDR3 protein: CASSAMALGNQPQHF
CDR3 DNA: TGTGCCAGCAGCGCAATGGCCCTTGGCAATCAGCCCCAGCATTTT
V gene: TRBV7-6
D gene: .
clone size: many
CDR3 length: 15
J gene: TRBJ1-5

CDR3 protein: CASSLGPHGYTF
CDR3 DNA: TGTGCCAGCAGTTTGGGGCCTCATGGCTACACCTTC
V gene: TRBV6-2/TRBV6-3
D gene: .
clone size: many
CDR3 length: 12
J gene: TRBJ1-2

CDR3 protein: CASSSTGDKSNEQFF
CDR3 DNA: TGTGCCAGCAGTTCCACGGGAGACAAGAGCAATGAGCAGTTCTTC
V gene: TRBV28
D gene: .
clone size: many
CDR3 length: 15
J gene: TRBJ2-1

CDR3 protein: CASSLFPGLAGELFF
CDR3 DNA: TGTGCCAGCAGCTTATTTCCCGGGTTGGCCGGGGAGCTGTTTTTT
V gene: TRBV7-2
D gene: .
clone size: .
CDR3 length: 15
J gene: TRBJ2-2

CDR3 protein: CASSQEDWLYEQYF
CDR3 DNA: TGTGCCAGCAGCCAGGAGGACTGGCTCTACGAGCAGTACTTC
V gene: TRBV4-2
D gene: .
clone size: many
CDR3 length: 14
J gene: TRBJ2-7

CDR3 protein: CASSVREYNEQFF
CDR3 DNA: TGTGCCAGCAGCGTCAGGGAGTACAATGAGCAGTTCTTC
V gene: TRBV11-1
D gene: .
clone size: many
CDR3 length: 13
J gene: TRBJ2-1

CDR3 protein: CASSYRAQFSYEQYF
CDR3 DNA: TGTGCCAGCAGTTACAGGGCCCAGTTCTCCTACGAGCAGTACTTC
V gene: TRBV6-5
D gene: .
clone size: many
CDR3 length: 15
J gene: TRBJ2-7

CDR3 protein: CASSPWTPITDTQYF
CDR3 DNA: TGTGCCAGCAGCCCCTGGACACCCATCACAGATACGCAGTATTTT
V gene: TRBV27
D gene: .
clone size: many
CDR3 length: 15
J gene: TRBJ2-3

CDR3 protein: CASSLLIPNYGYTF
CDR3 DNA: TGTGCCAGCAGTTTATTAATACCCAACTATGGCTACACCTTC
V gene: TRBV28
D gene: .
clone size: many
CDR3 length: 14
J gene: TRBJ1-2

CDR3 protein: CSVQRQANYGYTF
CDR3 DNA: TGCAGCGTTCAACGACAGGCGAACTATGGCTACACCTTC
V gene: TRBV29-1
D gene: .
clone size: many
CDR3 length: 13
J gene: TRBJ1-2

CDR3 protein: CASSFMIMGQGNEQFF
CDR3 DNA: TGTGCCAGCAGCTTTATGATAATGGGACAGGGTAATGAGCAGTTCTTC
V gene: TRBV11-2
D gene: TRBD1
clone size: .
CDR3 length: 16
J gene: TRBJ2-1

CDR3 protein: CASSTPGQGGNQPQHF
CDR3 DNA: TGTGCCAGTAGTACCCCGGGACAGGGAGGCAATCAGCCCCAGCATTTT
V gene: TRBV19
D gene: TRBD1
clone size: many
CDR3 length: 16
J gene: TRBJ1-5

CDR3 protein: CASIKGGANVLTF
CDR3 DNA: TGTGCCAGCATCAAAGGGGGGGCCAACGTCCTGACTTTC
V gene: TRBV28
D gene: .
clone size: few
CDR3 length: 13
J gene: TRBJ2-6

CDR3 protein: CASSYQPDTQAFF
CDR3 DNA: TGTGCCAGCAGTTACCAGCCAGACACTCAAGCTTTCTTT
V gene: TRBV6-5
D gene: .
clone size: many
CDR3 length: 13
J gene: TRBJ1-1

CDR3 protein: CASSQAPVLTDTQYF
CDR3 DNA: TGCGCCAGCAGCCAAGCCCCGGTACTCACAGATACGCAGTATTTT
V gene: TRBV4-3
D gene: .
clone size: few
CDR3 length: 15
J gene: TRBJ2-3

CDR3 protein: CASRPPGQGPFGYTF
CDR3 DNA: TGTGCCAGCAGACCCCCGGGACAGGGACCTTTTGGCTACACCTTC
V gene: TRBV6-2/TRBV6-3
D gene: TRBD1
clone size: many
CDR3 length: 15
J gene: TRBJ1-2

CDR3 protein: CASSPDGETQYF
CDR3 DNA: TGCGCCAGCAGCCCGGACGGGGAGACCCAGTACTTC
V gene: TRBV5-1
D gene: .
clone size: many
CDR3 length: 12
J gene: TRBJ2-5

CDR3 protein: CASSRRAGARGEYF
CDR3 DNA: TGTGCCAGCAGTCGACGAGCGGGGGCTAGAGGGGAGTACTTC
V gene: TRBV6-2/TRBV6-3
D gene: TRBD2
clone size: .
CDR3 length: 14
J gene: TRBJ2-7

CDR3 protein: CAWDNTRREAFF
CDR3 DNA: TGTGCCTGGGACAATACGCGTCGGGAAGCTTTCTTT
V gene: TRBV30
D gene: .
clone size: few
CDR3 length: 12
J gene: TRBJ1-1

CDR3 protein: CSAFAPGHSNTEAFF
CDR3 DNA: TGCAGTGCTTTCGCTCCGGGACACTCGAACACTGAAGCTTTCTTT
V gene: TRBV20-1
D gene: .
clone size: .
CDR3 length: 15
J gene: TRBJ1-1

CDR3 protein: CASSPDRVRYGYTF
CDR3 DNA: TGTGCCAGCAGTCCTGACAGGGTTCGGTATGGCTACACCTTC
V gene: TRBV27
D gene: TRBD1
clone size: many
CDR3 length: 14
J gene: TRBJ1-2

CDR3 protein: CASSSSGGKLFF
CDR3 DNA: TGTGCCAGCAGCTCCTCGGGGGGAAAACTGTTTTTT
V gene: TRBV5-5
D gene: .
clone size: many
CDR3 length: 12
J gene: TRBJ1-4

CDR3 protein: CARQGGSSYNSPLHF
CDR3 DNA: TGTGCCCGCCAGGGCGGGAGCTCCTATAATTCACCCCTCCACTTT
V gene: TRBV6-7
D gene: .
clone size: .
CDR3 length: 15
J gene: TRBJ1-6

CDR3 protein: CASSPLTGGPTDTQYF
CDR3 DNA: TGTGCCAGCAGCCCTTTGACGGGGGGGCCAACGGATACGCAGTATTTT
V gene: TRBV7-8
D gene: TRBD2
clone size: many
CDR3 length: 16
J gene: TRBJ2-3

CDR3 protein: CASSFLGGGRGEAFF
CDR3 DNA: TGTGCCAGCAGTTTCCTCGGGGGGGGACGCGGTGAAGCTTTCTTT
V gene: TRBV6-2/TRBV6-3
D gene: .
clone size: many
CDR3 length: 15
J gene: TRBJ1-1

CDR3 protein: CASSPGTELAKNIQYF
CDR3 DNA: TGTGCCAGCAGCCCAGGGACAGAACTAGCCAAAAACATTCAGTACTTC
V gene: TRBV11-1
D gene: TRBD1
clone size: .
CDR3 length: 16
J gene: TRBJ2-4

CDR3 protein: CASLIWDTNTEAFF
CDR3 DNA: TGTGCCAGCCTCATATGGGACACGAACACTGAAGCTTTCTTT
V gene: TRBV5-6
D gene: .
clone size: many
CDR3 length: 14
J gene: TRBJ1-1

CDR3 protein: CASRPWAVDNSPLHF
CDR3 DNA: TGTGCCAGCAGACCATGGGCTGTCGATAATTCACCCCTCCACTTT
V gene: TRBV27
D gene: .
clone size: many
CDR3 length: 15
J gene: TRBJ1-6

CDR3 protein: CASSPWGNEQYF
CDR3 DNA: TGTGCCAGCAGTCCCTGGGGTAACGAGCAGTACTTC
V gene: TRBV28
D gene: .
clone size: .
CDR3 length: 12
J gene: TRBJ2-7

CDR3 protein: CAIRGDRNTEAFF
CDR3 DNA: TGTGCCATCAGAGGAGACAGGAACACTGAAGCTTTCTTT
V gene: TRBV10-3
D gene: .
clone size: many
CDR3 length: 13
J gene: TRBJ1-1

CDR3 protein: CASSLDPTGQGYNEQFF
CDR3 DNA: TGCGCCAGCAGCCTAGACCCCACGGGACAGGGCTACAATGAGCAGTTCTTC
V gene: TRBV4-3
D gene: TRBD1
clone size: .
CDR3 length: 17
J gene: TRBJ2-1

CDR3 protein: CASSHLVGREETQYF
CDR3 DNA: TGTGCCAGCAGCCACCTTGTGGGCAGGGAAGAGACCCAGTACTTC
V gene: TRBV7-6
D gene: .
clone size: many
CDR3 length: 15
J gene: TRBJ2-5

CDR3 protein: CASRTYNEQFF
CDR3 DNA: TGTGCCAGCAGGACGTACAATGAGCAGTTCTTC
V gene: TRBV12-3/TRBV12-4
D gene: .
clone size: .
CDR3 length: 11
J gene: TRBJ2-1

CDR3 protein: CASSLEVDREAFF
CDR3 DNA: TGTGCCAGCAGCTTGGAAGTCGACAGGGAAGCTTTCTTT
V gene: TRBV5-5
D gene: .
clone size: many
CDR3 length: 13
J gene: TRBJ1-1

CDR3 protein: CLSGQGWNTEAFF
CDR3 DNA: TGCCTATCCGGACAGGGATGGAACACTGAAGCTTTCTTT
V gene: TRBV20-1
D gene: TRBD1
clone size: many
CDR3 length: 13
J gene: TRBJ1-1

CDR3 protein: CATSKGTGHYEQYF
CDR3 DNA: TGTGCCACCAGCAAGGGGACAGGGCACTACGAGCAGTACTTC
V gene: TRBV15
D gene: TRBD1
clone size: few
CDR3 length: 14
J gene: TRBJ2-7

CDR3 protein: CASLPRSGNTIYF
CDR3 DNA: TGCGCCAGCCTCCCCCGCTCTGGAAACACCATATATTTT
V gene: TRBV5-1
D gene: .
clone size: many
CDR3 length: 13
J gene: TRBJ1-3

CDR3 protein: CASSNQQGEVGELFF
CDR3 DNA: TGTGCCAGCAGTAATCAACAGGGAGAGGTCGGGGAGCTGTTTTTT
V gene: TRBV12-3/TRBV12-4
D gene: .
clone size: many
CDR3 length: 15
J gene: TRBJ2-2